One sample yielded the 22 T cell receptor beta chains listed below, sequenced in a study of T-cell memory formation after mild COVID-19. TCRdb reprocessed the 5' RACE reads with MiXCR, giving one entry per CDR3 protein. The table lists around 340,000 distinct CDR3 sequences, approximately 14% of them singletons, with roughly 22% in the top ten. Source material: PBMCs or a T cell subset sorted from them (not recorded which). The source is a man between 18 and 35 years old who had mild COVID-19 (a few samples of this study predate the infection). Cell type and time point are not known.

This clonotype was observed many times. This chain joins TRBV7-8 and TRBJ1-2; D is uncertain. Germline V lookup: CDR1 SGHVS, CDR2 FQNEAQ. Trimming took 4 bases from V and 5 from J, leaving 8 bases between them. The length of the CDR3 is 12 residues. The CDR3 loop reads CASSSLGYGYTF. CDR3 sequence (DNA): TGTGCCAGCAGCTCCTTGGGGTATGGCTACACCTTC. Together with reference TRBV7-8 and TRBJ1-2, the CDR3 gives the full variable domain: GAGVSQSPRYKVAKRGQDVALRCDPISGHVSLFWYQQALGQGPEFLTYFQNEAQLDKSGLPSDRFFAERPEGSVSTLKIQRTQQEDSAVYLCASSSLGYGYTFGSGTRLTVV.

The V gene is TRBV11-2, the J gene TRBJ2-7; weak D call: TRBD1 (6 bases). Germline V CDR1 and CDR2: SGHAT, FQNNGV. Trimming left V 4 bases short and J 1 base short, with 14 bases between. The CDR3 spans 15 residues. CDR3 bases: TGTGCCAGCAGCTCAGACTCCGGGACATCCTACGAGCAGTACTTC. Translating it yields CASSSDSGTSYEQYF.

The gene calls are TRBV4-3 and TRBJ2-7, with D unresolved. CDR1 is LGHNA, CDR2 YSLEER, per germline. V lost 4 bases, J lost 5 bases, and 18 bases lay in between. The CDR3 loop spans 15 amino acids. CDR3 sequence reads: CASSLDWSLRDEQYF. Here the CDR3 DNA reads TGCGCCAGCAGCCTTGACTGGTCTCTTCGAGACGAGCAGTACTTC.

A note on this clonotype: Relative to the germline gene, one junction end is altered; a read error may explain this. The rearrangement uses TRBV11-2 and TRBJ1-2, with TRBD1 identical over 8 bases. The CDR3 consists of 14 residues. Germline V gene lookup returns CDR1 SGHAT and CDR2 FQNNGV. For the CDR3, the DNA is TGTGCCAGCAGCTTAAGTGGGACAGGCTTCTACCTTTCCTTC. Translated, it gives CASSLSGTGFYLSF. Full variable domain (remainder filled in from reference TRBV11-2 and TRBJ1-2): EAGVAQSPRYKIIEKRQSVAFWCNPISGHATLYWYQQILGQGPKLLIQFQNNGVVDDSQLPKDRFSAERLKGVDSTLKIQPAKLEDSAVYLCASSLSGTGFYLSFGSGTRLTVV.

The table lists this clonotype with a few counts. The chain recombines TRBV20-1 with TRBJ2-5, with 10 bases lining up with TRBD1. This CDR3 comprises 15 residues. V shed 1 base, J shed 2 bases, and the junction held 4 bases outside the gene matches. Per the germline V gene, CDR1 is DFQATT and CDR2 is SNEGSKA (reference sequence). CDR3 nucleotides: TGCAGTGCTAGAGGGGGACAGGGGTCACAAGAGACCCAGTACTTC. Protein sequence: CSARGGQGSQETQYF.

This clonotype came up a few times. This chain joins TRBV28 and TRBJ1-2; TRBD1 might be the D (5 bases). This CDR3 has 11 residues. Germline V CDR1 and CDR2: MDHEN, SYDVKM. The CDR3 sequence is CVGGDFYGYTF. CDR3 nucleotide sequence: TGTGTAGGAGGGGACTTCTATGGCTACACCTTC.

The V gene is TRBV7-2, the J gene TRBJ2-7; D ambiguous. CDR1 and CDR2 from the germline V gene are SGHTA and FQGNSA. The V and J ends lost 1 base and 7 bases respectively, with 14 bases between them. The CDR3 contains 14 residues. CDR3 DNA sequence: TGTGCCAGCAGCTTAGATTTTGGCACCCCGGAGCAGTACGTC. As protein: CASSLDFGTPEQYV.

This chain joins TRBV12-3 or TRBV12-4 and TRBJ2-1, with D hard to call. Trimming pared 7 bases from V and 6 bases from J, leaving 7 bases between. CDR3 length equals 11 residues. CDR3 nucleotides: TGTGCCAGCACCCCGCGCAATGAGCAGTTCTTC. This sequence encodes CASTPRNEQFF.

The rearrangement links TRBV5-1 to TRBJ1-2; D not certain. Germline CDR1 reads SGHRS; CDR2 reads YFSETQ. CDR3 length: 13 residues. Between the trimmed V and J ends, which lost 2 bases and 3 bases, there was a span of 8 bases. The CDR3 DNA sequence: TGCGCCAGCAGCTTTTCCTCCGACTATGGCTACACCTTC. Translation: CASSFSSDYGYTF. The full variable domain, in which reference TRBV5-1 and TRBJ1-2 provide the parts outside the CDR3, is KAGVTQTPRYLIKTRGQQVTLSCSPISGHRSVSWYQQTPGQGLQFLFEYFSETQRNKGNFPGRFSGRQFSNSRSEMNVSTLELGDSALYLCASSFSSDYGYTFGSGTRLTVV.

This clonotype was detected once. The chain links TRBV6-6 to TRBJ1-2; TRBD1 matches at 10 bases. The CDR3 consists of 15 residues. V lost 3 bases, J lost 4 bases, and 5 bases stayed unmatched. The germline CDR1 and CDR2 sequences are MNHNY and SVGAGI (reference sequence). The CDR3 is CASSYGTGARYGYTF. The CDR3 coding sequence is TGTGCCAGCAGTTATGGGACAGGGGCGCGCTATGGCTACACCTTC.

The genes are TRBV4-2 and TRBJ2-1, with 10 bases identical to TRBD2. The J segment lost 6 bases and the V segment lost 2 bases, leaving 7 bases of the junction unmatched. The length of the CDR3 is 16 residues. Looked up from germline, CDR1 is LGHNA and CDR2 is YNFKEQ. CDR3 region: CASSQYSLAGANEQFF. The CDR3 DNA sequence: TGTGCCAGCAGCCAATACAGCCTAGCGGGGGCCAATGAGCAGTTCTTC.

This clonotype was found a few times. The chain carries TRBV29-1 and TRBJ2-1; 8 nucleotides align to TRBD2. V trimming: 8 bases; J trimming: 7 bases; junction bases outside the gene matches: 13. The CDR3 loop spans 14 amino acids. Germline lookup yields CDR1 SQVTM and CDR2 ANQGSEA. This CDR3 is CSSRIGGEFNEQFF. The CDR3 DNA sequence: TGCAGCTCAAGGATCGGGGGGGAATTTAATGAGCAGTTCTTC.

In this sample, this clonotype turned up a few times. The chain joins TRBV30 to TRBJ1-3, with unresolved D. The germline V and J ends were trimmed by 4 bases and 0 bases, with 7 bases remaining between them. The CDR3 totals 13 residues. Germline V gene sequence: CDR1 GTSNPN, CDR2 SVGIG (reference sequence). The CDR3 reads CAWIGRSGNTIYF. CDR3 DNA sequence: TGTGCCTGGATAGGGCGCTCTGGAAACACCATATATTTT.

This clonotype was seen ten or more times. The rearrangement joins TRBV6-5 to TRBJ1-4, with D possibly TRBD1 on 5 matching bases. The CDR3 consists of 14 residues. Germline lookup yields CDR1 MNHEY and CDR2 SVGAGI. V gave up 2 bases and J gave up 13 bases, with 17 bases separating them. In DNA form, the CDR3 reads TGTGCCAGCAGTTACGCGGGACCGGGAAGGGGACTGTTTTTT. Translated: CASSYAGPGRGLFF.

This clonotype was detected many times. The V and J genes are TRBV24-1 and TRBJ2-4; TRBD2 might be the D (5 bases). Per the germline V gene, CDR1 is KGHDR and CDR2 is SFDVKD. V dropped 4 bases and J dropped 9 bases, with 9 bases sitting between them. This CDR3 region has 12 residues. The CDR3 DNA sequence: TGTGCCACCAGTGAGTCTCGGGGCATTCAGTACTTC. Protein: CATSESRGIQYF.

The chain uses TRBV5-4 and TRBJ2-3; 7 nucleotides line up with TRBD1. Trimming removed 4 bases from V and 6 bases from J; junction bases left unmatched: 8. Germline-derived CDR1 and CDR2 are SGHNT and YYREEE (reference sequence). The CDR3 length is 14 residues. The CDR3 DNA follows: TGTGCCAGCAGCGGACAGGTCCCCGGGGATACGCAGTATTTT. Amino acids: CASSGQVPGDTQYF.

This clonotype appeared a few times. The chain couples TRBV6-1 to TRBJ2-3, with TRBD2 matching 10 bases. The germline gives CDR1 MNHNS, CDR2 SASEGT. CDR3 length equals 14 residues. The trim removed 10 bases at V and 3 bases at J, leaving 7 bases unmatched. Written as DNA, the CDR3 is TGTGCCACCCTTCTAGCGGGGGTTACAGATACGCAGTATTTT. Amino acid sequence: CATLLAGVTDTQYF.

The sample holds many counts of this clonotype. CDR3 region: CASSLAGGPDTQYF. Here the CDR3 DNA reads TGTGCCAGCAGCTTAGCGGGGGGGCCAGATACGCAGTATTTT. The chain recombines TRBV5-4 with TRBJ2-3; 10 bases agree with TRBD2. V lost 2 bases and J lost 4; bases outside the gene matches: 1. The germline V gene encodes CDR1 SGHNT and CDR2 YYREEE (reference sequence). The CDR3 has 14 amino acids. The whole variable domain, filled in from reference TRBV5-4 and TRBJ2-3, reads ETGVTQSPTHLIKTRGQQVTLRCSSQSGHNTVSWYQQALGQGPQFIFQYYREEENGRGNFPPRFSGLQFPNYSSELNVNALELDDSALYLCASSLAGGPDTQYFGPGTRLTVL.

In its sample, this clonotype was seen a few times. This chain links TRBV5-5 with TRBJ2-4; D is ambiguous. The germline gives CDR1 SGHKS, CDR2 YYEKEE (reference sequence). This CDR3 comprises 17 residues. Trimming stripped 4 bases from V and 4 bases from J, with 21 bases between. DNA of the CDR3: TGTGCCAGCAGCCCGGCCCCCCTGGACGAGGTGAAAAACATTCAGTACTTC. It is translated as CASSPAPLDEVKNIQYF.

This clonotype was seen a handful of times. The V and J genes are TRBV7-3 and TRBJ1-2, with 10 bases aligning to TRBD1. This CDR3 has 14 amino acids. The germline V gene encodes CDR1 SGHTA and CDR2 FQGTGA. V was clipped by 5 bases and J by 7 bases; unmatched bases: 7. In nucleotides, the CDR3 is TGTGCCAGCAGCCCCGACAGGGGGCGGGGTGGCTACACCTTC. Residues: CASSPDRGRGGYTF.

This clonotype appeared a few times. V and J are TRBV20-1 and TRBJ2-3; 9 bases fit TRBD2. Germline V CDR1 and CDR2: DFQATT, SNEGSKA (reference sequence). After removal of 1 base from V and 6 bases from J, the junction contained 8 bases not matched to a gene. The CDR3 is 15 residues long. In DNA form, the CDR3 reads TGCAGTGCTAGAGTAGCCCTAGCGGGGCCTGATACGCAGTATTTT. Protein product: CSARVALAGPDTQYF.

The sample holds a few counts of this clonotype. The V and J genes are TRBV5-1 and TRBJ1-4; no clear D gene. The CDR3 sequence is 16 residues long. CDR1 and CDR2 from the germline V gene are SGHRS and YFSETQ. With 0 bases removed from V and 0 bases from J, the gap between germline ends came to 9 bases. The CDR3 DNA follows: TGCGCCAGCAGCTTGGGGTCGGCGGCAACTAATGAAAAACTGTTTTTT. This encodes CASSLGSAATNEKLFF. Full variable domain (outside the CDR3, taken from reference TRBV5-1 and TRBJ1-4): KAGVTQTPRYLIKTRGQQVTLSCSPISGHRSVSWYQQTPGQGLQFLFEYFSETQRNKGNFPGRFSGRQFSNSRSEMNVSTLELGDSALYLCASSLGSAATNEKLFFGSGTQLSVL.